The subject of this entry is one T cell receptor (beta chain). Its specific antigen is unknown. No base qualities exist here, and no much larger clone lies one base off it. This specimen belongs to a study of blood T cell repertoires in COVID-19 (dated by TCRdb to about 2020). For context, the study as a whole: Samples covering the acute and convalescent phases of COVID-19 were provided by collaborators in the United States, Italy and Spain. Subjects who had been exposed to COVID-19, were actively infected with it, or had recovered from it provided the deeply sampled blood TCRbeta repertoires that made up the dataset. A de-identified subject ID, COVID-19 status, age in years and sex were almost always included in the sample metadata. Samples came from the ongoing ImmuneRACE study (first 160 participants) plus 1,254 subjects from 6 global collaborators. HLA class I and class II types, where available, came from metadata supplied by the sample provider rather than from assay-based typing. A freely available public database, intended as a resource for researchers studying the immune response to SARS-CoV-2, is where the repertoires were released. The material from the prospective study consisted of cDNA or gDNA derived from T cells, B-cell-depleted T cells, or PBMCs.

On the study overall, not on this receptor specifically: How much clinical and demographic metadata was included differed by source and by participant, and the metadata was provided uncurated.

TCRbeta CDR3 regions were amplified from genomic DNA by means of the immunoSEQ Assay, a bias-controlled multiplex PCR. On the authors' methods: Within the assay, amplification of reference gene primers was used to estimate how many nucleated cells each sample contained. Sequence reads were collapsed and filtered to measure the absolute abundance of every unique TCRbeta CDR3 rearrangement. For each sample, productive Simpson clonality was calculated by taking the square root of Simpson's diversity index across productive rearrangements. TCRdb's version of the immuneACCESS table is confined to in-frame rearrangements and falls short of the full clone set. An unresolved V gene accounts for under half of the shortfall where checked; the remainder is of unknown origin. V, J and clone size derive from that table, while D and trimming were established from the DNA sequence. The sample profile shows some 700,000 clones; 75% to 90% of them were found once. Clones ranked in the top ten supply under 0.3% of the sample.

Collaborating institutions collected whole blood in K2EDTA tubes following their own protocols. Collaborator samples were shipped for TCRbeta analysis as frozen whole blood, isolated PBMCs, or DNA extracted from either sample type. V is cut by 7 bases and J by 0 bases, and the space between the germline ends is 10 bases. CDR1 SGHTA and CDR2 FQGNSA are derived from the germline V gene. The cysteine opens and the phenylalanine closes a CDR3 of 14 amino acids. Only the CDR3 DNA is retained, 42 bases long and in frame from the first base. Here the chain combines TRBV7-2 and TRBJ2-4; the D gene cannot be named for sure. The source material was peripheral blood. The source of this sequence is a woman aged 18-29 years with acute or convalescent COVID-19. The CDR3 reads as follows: CASTLDVAKNIQYF. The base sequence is TGTGCCAGCACCCTAGATGTAGCCAAAAACATTCAGTACTTC.